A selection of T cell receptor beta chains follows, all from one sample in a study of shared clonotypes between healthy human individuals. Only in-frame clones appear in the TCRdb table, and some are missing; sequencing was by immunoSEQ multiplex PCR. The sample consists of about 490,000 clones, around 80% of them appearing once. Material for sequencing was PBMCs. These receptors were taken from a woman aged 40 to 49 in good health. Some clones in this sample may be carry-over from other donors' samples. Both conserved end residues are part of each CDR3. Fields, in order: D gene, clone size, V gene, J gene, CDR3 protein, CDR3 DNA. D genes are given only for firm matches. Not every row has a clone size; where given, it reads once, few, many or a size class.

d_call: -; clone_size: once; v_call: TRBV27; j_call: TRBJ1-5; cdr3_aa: CASRTAVKGSQPQHF; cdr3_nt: TGTGCCAGCAGGACGGCGGTTAAGGGCAGTCAGCCCCAGCATTTT
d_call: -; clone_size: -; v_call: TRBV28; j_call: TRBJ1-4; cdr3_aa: CASSLWSGATNEKLFF; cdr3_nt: TGTGCCAGCAGTTTATGGTCGGGGGCCACTAATGAAAAACTGTTTTTT
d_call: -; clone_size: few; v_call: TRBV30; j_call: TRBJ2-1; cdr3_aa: CAWTDSGAGSYNEQFF; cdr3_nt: TGTGCCTGGACCGACAGTGGGGCAGGAAGCTACAATGAGCAGTTCTTC
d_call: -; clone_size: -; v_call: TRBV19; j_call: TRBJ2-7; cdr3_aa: CASSIGSEQYF; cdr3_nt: TGTGCCAGTAGTATAGGGAGCGAGCAGTACTTC
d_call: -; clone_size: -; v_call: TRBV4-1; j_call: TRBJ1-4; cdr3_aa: CASSRFSHEKLFF; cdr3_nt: TGCGCCAGCAGTCGGTTCTCCCATGAAAAACTGTTTTTT
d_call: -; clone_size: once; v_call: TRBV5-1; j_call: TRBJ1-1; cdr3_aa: CASSLGGGENTEAFF; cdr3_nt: TGCGCCAGCAGCTTGGGTGGGGGTGAGAACACTGAAGCTTTCTTT
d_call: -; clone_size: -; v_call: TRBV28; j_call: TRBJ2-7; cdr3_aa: CAGSLFRGSNLELESYEQYF; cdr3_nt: TGTGCCGGCAGTTTATTTCGGGGGTCTAATCTCGAATTGGAGAGCTACGAGCAGTACTTC
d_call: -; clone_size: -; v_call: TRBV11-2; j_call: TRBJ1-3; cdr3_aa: CASSPTAESSSGNTIYF; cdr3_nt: TGTGCCAGCAGCCCGACGGCGGAGTCTTCCTCTGGAAACACCATATATTTT
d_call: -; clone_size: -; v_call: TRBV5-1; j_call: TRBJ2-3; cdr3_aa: CASSLVGRSDTQYF; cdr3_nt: TGCGCCAGCAGCTTGGTCGGGAGATCCGATACGCAGTATTTT
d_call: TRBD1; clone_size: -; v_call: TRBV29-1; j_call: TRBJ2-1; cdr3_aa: CSADGTGANEQFF; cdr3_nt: TGCAGCGCCGACGGGACAGGGGCTAATGAGCAGTTCTTC
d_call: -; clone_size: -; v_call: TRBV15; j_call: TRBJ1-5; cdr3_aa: CATSRDHEPQHF; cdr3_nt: TGTGCCACCAGCAGAGATCATGAGCCCCAGCATTTT
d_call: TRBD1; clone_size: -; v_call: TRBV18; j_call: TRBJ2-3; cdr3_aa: CASSTDRVGRDTQYF; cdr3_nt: TGTGCCAGCTCTACGGACAGGGTAGGCAGAGATACGCAGTATTTT
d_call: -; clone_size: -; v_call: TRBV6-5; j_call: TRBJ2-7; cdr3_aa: CASNRAPGEQYF; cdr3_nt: TGTGCCAGCAATCGGGCCCCGGGCGAGCAGTACTTC
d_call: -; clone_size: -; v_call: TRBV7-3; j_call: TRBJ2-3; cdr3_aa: CASAPAGGSGTQYF; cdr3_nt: TGTGCCAGCGCCCCGGCGGGCGGCTCTGGTACGCAGTATTTT
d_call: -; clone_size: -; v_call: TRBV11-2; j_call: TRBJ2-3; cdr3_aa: CASGRGGQVFVDTQYF; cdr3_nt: TGTGCCAGCGGGAGGGGGGGACAGGTGTTTGTAGATACGCAGTATTTT
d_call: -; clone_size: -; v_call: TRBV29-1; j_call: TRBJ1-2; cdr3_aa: CSVPTGSNYGYTF; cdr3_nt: TGCAGCGTTCCCACAGGATCTAACTATGGCTACACCTTC
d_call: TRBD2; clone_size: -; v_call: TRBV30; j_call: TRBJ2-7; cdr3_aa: CAWSVGLAGTYEQYF; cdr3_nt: TGTGCCTGGAGTGTAGGACTAGCGGGAACCTACGAGCAGTACTTC
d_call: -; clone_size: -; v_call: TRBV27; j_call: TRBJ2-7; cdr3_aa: CASSSPYGQYF; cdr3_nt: TGTGCCAGCAGTTCCCCCTACGGGCAGTACTTC
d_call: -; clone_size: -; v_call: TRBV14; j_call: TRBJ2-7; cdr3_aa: CASSPTGYEQYF; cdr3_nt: TGTGCCAGCAGCCCGACAGGATACGAGCAGTACTTC
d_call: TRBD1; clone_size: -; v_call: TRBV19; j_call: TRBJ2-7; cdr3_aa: CASSLGTGSYEQYF; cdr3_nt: TGTGCCAGTAGTCTTGGGACAGGGAGCTACGAGCAGTACTTC
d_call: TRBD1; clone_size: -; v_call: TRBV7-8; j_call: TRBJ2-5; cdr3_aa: CASSNRTGGRETQYF; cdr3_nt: TGTGCCAGCAGCAACCGGACAGGGGGGCGAGAGACCCAGTACTTC
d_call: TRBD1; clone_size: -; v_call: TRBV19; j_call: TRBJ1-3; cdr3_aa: CASSMEQGAFTGNTIYF; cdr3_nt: TGTGCCAGTAGTATGGAACAGGGGGCATTCACTGGAAACACCATATATTTT
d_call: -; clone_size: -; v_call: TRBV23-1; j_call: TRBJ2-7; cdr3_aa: CASGRGAYEQYF; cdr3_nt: TGCGCCAGCGGTAGGGGTGCTTACGAGCAGTACTTC
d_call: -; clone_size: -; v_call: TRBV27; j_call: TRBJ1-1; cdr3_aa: CASSPWDLRGTEAFF; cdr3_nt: TGTGCCAGCAGTCCGTGGGACCTACGAGGAACTGAAGCTTTCTTT
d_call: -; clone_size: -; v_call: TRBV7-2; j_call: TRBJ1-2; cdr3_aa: CASSLAGGGRGYTF; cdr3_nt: TGTGCCAGCAGCTTAGCCGGGGGTGGGAGGGGCTACACCTTC
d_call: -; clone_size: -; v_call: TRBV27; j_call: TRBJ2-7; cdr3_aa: CASSHEAQGPYEQYF; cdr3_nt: TGTGCCAGCAGCCACGAGGCACAGGGCCCTTACGAGCAGTACTTC
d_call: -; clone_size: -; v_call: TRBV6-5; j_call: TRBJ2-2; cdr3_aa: CASSYGAVTTGELFF; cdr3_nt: TGTGCCAGCAGTTACGGAGCGGTGACGACCGGGGAGCTGTTTTTT
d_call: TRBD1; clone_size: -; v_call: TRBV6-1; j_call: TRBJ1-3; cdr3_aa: CASSLTGGGNTIYF; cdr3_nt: TGTGCCAGCAGTTTGACAGGGGGAGGAAACACCATATATTTT
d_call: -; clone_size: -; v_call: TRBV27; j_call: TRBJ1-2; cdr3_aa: CASSPREGYGYTF; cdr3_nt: TGTGCCAGCAGTCCCCGGGAAGGCTATGGCTACACCTTC
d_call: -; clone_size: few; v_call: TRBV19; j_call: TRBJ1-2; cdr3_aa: CASSSPTGREGYTF; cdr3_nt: TGTGCCAGTAGTTCCCCGACCGGCCGGGAGGGCTACACCTTC
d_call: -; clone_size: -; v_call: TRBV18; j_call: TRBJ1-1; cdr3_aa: CASSPRARGNTEAFF; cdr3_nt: TGTGCCAGCTCACCACGGGCACGGGGGAACACTGAAGCTTTCTTT
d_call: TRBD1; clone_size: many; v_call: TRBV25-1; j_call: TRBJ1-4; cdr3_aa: CASDRGREKLFF; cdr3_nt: TGTGCCAGCGACAGGGGGCGTGAAAAACTGTTTTTT
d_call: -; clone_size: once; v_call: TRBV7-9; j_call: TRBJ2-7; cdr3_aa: CASSLEGFSYEQYF; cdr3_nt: TGTGCCAGCAGCTTAGAGGGCTTCTCCTACGAGCAGTACTTC
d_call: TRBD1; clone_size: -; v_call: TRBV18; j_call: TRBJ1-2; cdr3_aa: CASSPVRGPGDGYTF; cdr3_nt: TGTGCCAGCTCACCGGTCAGGGGGCCTGGTGATGGCTACACCTTC
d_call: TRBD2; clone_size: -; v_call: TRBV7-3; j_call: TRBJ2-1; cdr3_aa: CASSLTREGLYNEQFF; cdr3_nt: TGTGCCAGCAGCTTAACACGGGAGGGCCTCTACAATGAGCAGTTCTTC
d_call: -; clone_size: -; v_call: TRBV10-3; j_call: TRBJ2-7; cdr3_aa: CASGETHEQYF; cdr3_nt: TGTGCCTCAGGAGAGACCCACGAGCAGTACTTC
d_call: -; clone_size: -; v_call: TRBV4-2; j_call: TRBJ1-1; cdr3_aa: CASSQVGGGAEAFF; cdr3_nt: TGTGCCAGCAGCCAAGTAGGAGGCGGGGCTGAAGCTTTCTTT
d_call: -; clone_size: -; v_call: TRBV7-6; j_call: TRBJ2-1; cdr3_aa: CASSLYLVSYNEQFF; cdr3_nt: TGTGCCAGCAGCTTATATCTAGTCAGCTACAATGAGCAGTTCTTC
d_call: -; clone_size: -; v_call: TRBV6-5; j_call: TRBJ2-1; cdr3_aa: CASKGRLPSYNEQFF; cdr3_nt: TGTGCCAGCAAAGGACGACTACCGTCCTACAATGAGCAGTTCTTC
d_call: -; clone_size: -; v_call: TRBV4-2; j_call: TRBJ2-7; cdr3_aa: CASSQVGQGSYEQYF; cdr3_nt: TGTGCCAGCAGCCAAGTGGGGCAGGGCTCCTACGAGCAGTACTTC
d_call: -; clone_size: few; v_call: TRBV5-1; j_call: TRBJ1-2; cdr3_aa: CASSLDRYGYTF; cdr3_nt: TGCGCCAGCAGCTTGGACCGCTATGGCTACACCTTC
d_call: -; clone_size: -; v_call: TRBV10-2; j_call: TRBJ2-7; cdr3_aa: CASRDPSSYEQYF; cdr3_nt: TGCGCCAGCAGGGACCCTAGCTCCTACGAGCAGTACTTC
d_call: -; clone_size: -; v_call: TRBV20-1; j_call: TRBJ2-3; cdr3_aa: CSAESDTQYF; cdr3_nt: TGCAGTGCCGAGTCGGATACGCAGTATTTT
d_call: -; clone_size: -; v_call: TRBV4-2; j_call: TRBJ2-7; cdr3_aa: CASSHTRISYEQYF; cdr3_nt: TGTGCCAGCAGCCATACACGAATCTCCTACGAGCAGTACTTC
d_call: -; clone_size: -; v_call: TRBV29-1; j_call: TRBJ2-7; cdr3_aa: CSVTGQGYEQYF; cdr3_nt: TGCAGCGTTACAGGGCAGGGTTACGAGCAGTACTTC
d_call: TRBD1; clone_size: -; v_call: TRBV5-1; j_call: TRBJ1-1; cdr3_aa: CASGLTGAGSTEAFF; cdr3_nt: TGCGCCAGCGGCCTGACAGGGGCCGGGAGCACTGAAGCTTTCTTT
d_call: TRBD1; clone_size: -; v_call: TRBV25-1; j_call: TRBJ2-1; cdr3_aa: CASSKGQGGEQFF; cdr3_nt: TGTGCCAGCAGCAAGGGACAGGGCGGTGAGCAGTTCTTC
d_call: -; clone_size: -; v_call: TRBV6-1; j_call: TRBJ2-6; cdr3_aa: CASSEQGQSGANVLTF; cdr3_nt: TGTGCCAGCAGTGAACAGGGCCAATCTGGGGCCAACGTCCTGACTTTC
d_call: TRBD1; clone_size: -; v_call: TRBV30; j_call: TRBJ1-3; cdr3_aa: CAWSRGDSGNTIYF; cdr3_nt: TGTGCCTGGAGCCGCGGGGACAGTGGAAACACCATATATTTT
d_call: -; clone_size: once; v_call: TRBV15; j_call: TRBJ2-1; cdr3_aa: CATSRDRERSNEQFF; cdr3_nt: TGTGCCACCAGCAGAGATAGGGAGCGTAGTAATGAGCAGTTCTTC
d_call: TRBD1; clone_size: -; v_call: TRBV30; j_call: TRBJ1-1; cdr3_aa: CAWRIQGAIPEAFF; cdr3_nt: TGTGCCTGGAGGATACAGGGGGCCATCCCTGAAGCTTTCTTT
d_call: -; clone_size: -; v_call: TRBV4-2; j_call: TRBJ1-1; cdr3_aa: CASSQVLAALNTEAFF; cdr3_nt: TGTGCCAGCAGCCAAGTTCTGGCCGCCTTGAACACTGAAGCTTTCTTT
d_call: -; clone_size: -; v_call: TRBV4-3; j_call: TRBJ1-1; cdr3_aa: CASSQSEPGLYNTEAFF; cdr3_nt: TGCGCCAGCAGCCAATCGGAGCCGGGACTTTATAACACTGAAGCTTTCTTT
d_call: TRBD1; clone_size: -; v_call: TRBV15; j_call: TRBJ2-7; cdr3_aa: CATSRDRTGSEQYF; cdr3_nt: TGTGCCACCAGCAGAGACCGGACAGGTTCCGAGCAGTACTTC
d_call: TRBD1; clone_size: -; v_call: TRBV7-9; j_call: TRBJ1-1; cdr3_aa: CASSSQGTGATEAFF; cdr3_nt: TGTGCCAGCAGCTCACAGGGGACAGGGGCCACTGAAGCTTTCTTT
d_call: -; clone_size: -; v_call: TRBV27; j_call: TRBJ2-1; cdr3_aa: CASRGGEQFF; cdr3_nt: TGTGCCAGCAGGGGGGGTGAGCAGTTCTTC
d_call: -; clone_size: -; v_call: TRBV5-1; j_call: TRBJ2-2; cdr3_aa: CASSSGNTGELFF; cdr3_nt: TGCGCCAGCAGCTCCGGGAACACCGGGGAGCTGTTTTTT